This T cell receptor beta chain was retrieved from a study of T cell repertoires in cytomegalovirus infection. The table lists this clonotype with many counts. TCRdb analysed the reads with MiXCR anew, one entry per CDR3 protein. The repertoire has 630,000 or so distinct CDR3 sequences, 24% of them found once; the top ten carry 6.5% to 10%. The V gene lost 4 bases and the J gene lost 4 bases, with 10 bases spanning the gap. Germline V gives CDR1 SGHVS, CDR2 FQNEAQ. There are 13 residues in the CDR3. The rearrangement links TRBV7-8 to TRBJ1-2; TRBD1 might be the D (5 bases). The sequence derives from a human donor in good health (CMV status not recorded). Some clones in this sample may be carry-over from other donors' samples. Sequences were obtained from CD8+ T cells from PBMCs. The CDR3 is CASSSGTPYGYTF. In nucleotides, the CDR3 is TGTGCCAGCAGCTCCGGGACCCCCTATGGCTACACCTTC.